The T cell receptor beta chain under discussion was sequenced for a study of CD8 T cells in ankylosing spondylitis. Each TCR beta library was made by quantitative 5'-RACE that incorporated molecular barcodes. TCRdb fed the 5' RACE reads into MiXCR, producing one record per CDR3 protein. The repertoire holds around 250,000 distinct CDR3 sequences, with approximately 12% as singletons. Findings and caveats of the study: Certain motif variants had earlier been reported in reactive arthritis synovial fluid and blood. Disease-associated clonotypes exhibited CD8+ identity and were relatively infrequent in peripheral blood. In ankylosing spondylitis patients, matched synovial fluid reportedly showed significant enrichment of disease-linked clones.

The germline CDR1 and CDR2 sequences are SQVTM and ANQGSEA. Losses at the gene ends were 4 bases for V and 4 bases for J; bases not matched to a gene: 8. This CDR3 has 14 residues. Details on this clonotype: Antigen: not known.

Sequencing input: blood, either unsorted or a sorted T cell fraction (not recorded which). The chain uses TRBV29-1 and TRBJ1-2, with 8 bases matching TRBD1. The clonotype was recovered from a male donor with ankylosing spondylitis or in good health (not recorded which). CDR3 residues: CSVAGQASSYGYTF. The CDR3 bases are TGCAGCGTTGCGGGACAGGCTTCCTCCTATGGCTACACCTTC.